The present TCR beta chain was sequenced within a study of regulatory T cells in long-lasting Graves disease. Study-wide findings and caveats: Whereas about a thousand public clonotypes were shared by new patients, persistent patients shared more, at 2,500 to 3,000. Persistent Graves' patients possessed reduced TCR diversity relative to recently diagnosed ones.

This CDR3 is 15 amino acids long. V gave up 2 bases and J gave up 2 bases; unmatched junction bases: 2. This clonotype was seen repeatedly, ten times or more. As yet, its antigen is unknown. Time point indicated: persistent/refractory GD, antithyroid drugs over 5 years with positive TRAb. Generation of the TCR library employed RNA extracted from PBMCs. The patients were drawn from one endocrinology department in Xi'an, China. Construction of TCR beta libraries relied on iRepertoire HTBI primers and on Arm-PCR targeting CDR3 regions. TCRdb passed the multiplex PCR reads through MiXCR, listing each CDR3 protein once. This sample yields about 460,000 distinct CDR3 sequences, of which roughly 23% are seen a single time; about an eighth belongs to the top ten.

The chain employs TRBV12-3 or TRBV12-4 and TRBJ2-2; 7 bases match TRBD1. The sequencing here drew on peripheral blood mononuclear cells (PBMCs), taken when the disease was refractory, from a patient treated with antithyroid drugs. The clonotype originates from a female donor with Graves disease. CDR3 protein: CASSLPGGNTGELFF. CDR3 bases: TGTGCCAGCAGTTTACCAGGGGGAAACACCGGGGAGCTGTTTTTT.